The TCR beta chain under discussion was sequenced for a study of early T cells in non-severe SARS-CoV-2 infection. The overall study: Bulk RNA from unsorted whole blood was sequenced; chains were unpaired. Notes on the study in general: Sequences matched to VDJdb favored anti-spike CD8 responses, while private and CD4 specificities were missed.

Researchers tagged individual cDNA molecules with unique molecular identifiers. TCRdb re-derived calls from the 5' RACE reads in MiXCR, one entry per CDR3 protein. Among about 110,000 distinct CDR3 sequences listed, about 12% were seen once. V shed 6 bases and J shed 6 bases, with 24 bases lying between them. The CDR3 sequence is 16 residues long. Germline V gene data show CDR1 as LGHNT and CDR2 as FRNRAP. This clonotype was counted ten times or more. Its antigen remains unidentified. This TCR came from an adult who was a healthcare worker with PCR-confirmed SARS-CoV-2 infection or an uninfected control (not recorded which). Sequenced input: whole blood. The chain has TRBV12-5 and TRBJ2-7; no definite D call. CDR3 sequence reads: CASGMTRGAPGGEQYF. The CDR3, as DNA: TGTGCTAGTGGGATGACTCGAGGCGCCCCGGGCGGCGAGCAGTACTTC.